The TCR beta chain described here comes from a study of shared clonotypes between healthy human individuals. Comments on this clone: Its ends do not fully match the called genes, so a read error is possible. The sample holds other DNA sequences that translate to the same CDR3.

Sequenced by immunoSEQ multiplex PCR; TCRdb stores in-frame clones only, minus some. The sample includes around 2,000,000 clones, 85% to 95% of them seen just once. There are 13 residues in the CDR3. CDR1 is SSHAT, CDR2 FNYEAQ, per germline (reference sequence). The sequenced sample consisted of naive CD4+ T cells sorted from blood. Sample subset: CD45RA+ positively selected. This sequence originates from a man between 18 and 29 years old in good health. The rearrangement uses TRBV7-7 and TRBJ2-1, with unresolved D. CDR3 DNA: TGTGCTAGCAGCTTAGGACCGTACAATGAGCAGTTCTTC. Residues: CASSLGPYNEQFF.